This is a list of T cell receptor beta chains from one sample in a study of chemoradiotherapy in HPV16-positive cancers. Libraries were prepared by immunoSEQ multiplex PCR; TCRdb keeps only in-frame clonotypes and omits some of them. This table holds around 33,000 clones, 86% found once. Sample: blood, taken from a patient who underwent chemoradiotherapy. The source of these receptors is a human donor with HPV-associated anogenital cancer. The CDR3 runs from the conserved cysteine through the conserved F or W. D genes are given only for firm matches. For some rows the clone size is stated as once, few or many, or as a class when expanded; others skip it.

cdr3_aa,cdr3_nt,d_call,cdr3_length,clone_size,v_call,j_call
CASSPQTDYGYTF,TGCGCCAGCAGCCCACAGACAGACTATGGCTACACCTTC,-,13,-,TRBV4-3,TRBJ1-2
CASSVRGGQGEAFF,TGTGCCAGCAGCGTAAGGGGGGGTCAGGGTGAAGCTTTCTTT,-,14,-,TRBV9,TRBJ1-1
CATLDGLSYEQYF,TGTGCCACCCTGGACGGATTATCCTACGAGCAGTACTTC,-,13,-,TRBV19,TRBJ2-7
CASSLMGQGNNEQFF,TGTGCCAGCAGCTTGATGGGACAGGGGAACAATGAGCAGTTCTTC,TRBD1,15,-,TRBV5-6,TRBJ2-1
CASSQESSVQGIAKNIQYF,TGTGCCAGCAGCCAAGAAAGTTCGGTACAGGGGATAGCCAAAAACATTCAGTACTTC,TRBD1,19,-,TRBV14,TRBJ2-4
CASKEADTQYF,TGTGCCAGTAAGGAGGCAGATACGCAGTATTTT,-,11,-,TRBV19,TRBJ2-3
CASSQGGQGSEQYF,TGTGCCAGCAGCCAAGGGGGACAGGGATCCGAGCAGTACTTC,TRBD1,14,-,TRBV4-2,TRBJ2-7
CASSGSATEAFF,TGTGCCTCTTCGGGGTCGGCCACTGAAGCTTTCTTT,-,12,-,TRBV7-2,TRBJ1-1
CASSIDISMGVIYGEAFF,TGTGCCAGTAGTATAGATATTAGTATGGGGGTTATTTACGGCGAAGCTTTCTTT,-,18,-,TRBV19,TRBJ1-1
CASSLDGGGFTEAFF,TGTGCCAGCAGCTTAGACGGCGGGGGATTCACTGAAGCTTTCTTT,-,15,-,TRBV11-2,TRBJ1-1
CASGRGASQPQHF,TGTGCGAGCGGTAGGGGGGCCAGTCAGCCCCAGCATTTT,-,13,-,TRBV6-5,TRBJ1-5
CASSPSFTLGYEQYF,TGTGCCAGCAGCCCTTCGTTTACCCTGGGCTACGAGCAGTACTTC,-,15,-,TRBV6-5,TRBJ2-7
CAISADVGQPQHF,TGTGCCATCTCGGCGGACGTAGGGCAGCCCCAGCATTTT,-,13,-,TRBV10-3,TRBJ1-5
CASSRAPTGELFF,TGTGCCAGCTCACGAGCACCCACCGGGGAGCTGTTTTTT,-,13,few,TRBV18,TRBJ2-2
CASSLMQAEEKLFF,TGCGCCAGCAGCTTGATGCAAGCGGAGGAAAAACTGTTTTTT,-,14,-,TRBV5-1,TRBJ1-4
CASSLDFIGASGNTIYF,TGTGCCAGCAGCTTGGATTTTATAGGAGCCTCTGGAAACACCATATATTTT,-,17,-,TRBV5-4,TRBJ1-3
CASSYSSLLPYEQYF,TGTGCCAGCAGTTACTCATCCCTCTTGCCCTACGAGCAGTACTTC,-,15,once,TRBV6-5,TRBJ2-7
CASSAGTAQAFF,TGTGCCAGCAGTGCTGGGACAGCCCAAGCTTTCTTT,TRBD1,12,few,TRBV25-1,TRBJ1-1
CASSLRPGPEGGTEAFF,TGTGCCAGCAGCTTAAGACCGGGGCCAGAGGGTGGCACTGAAGCTTTCTTT,-,17,-,TRBV7-3,TRBJ1-1
CASSDGAQYF,TGCGCCAGCAGTGACGGTGCCCAGTACTTC,-,10,few,TRBV10-1,TRBJ2-4
CASTISGGSTGELFF,TGTGCCAGCACAATTTCTGGGGGATCCACCGGGGAGCTGTTTTTT,-,15,-,TRBV6-4,TRBJ2-2
CASSEARASNQPQHF,TGTGCCAGCAGTGAAGCCAGGGCTAGCAATCAGCCCCAGCATTTT,-,15,-,TRBV2,TRBJ1-5
CASSFGSEWGNTIYF,TGCGCCAGCAGCTTTGGGTCTGAGTGGGGAAACACCATATATTTT,-,15,-,TRBV5-1,TRBJ1-3
CASSYSHLQETQYF,TGTGCCAGCAGTTACTCGCACTTGCAAGAGACCCAGTACTTC,-,14,-,TRBV6-5,TRBJ2-5
CASRGPQETQYF,TGTGCCAGCCGCGGGCCCCAAGAGACCCAGTACTTC,-,12,-,TRBV28,TRBJ2-5
CASSQVLPDPGQFNSPLHF,TGTGCCAGCAGCCAAGTCCTACCGGACCCAGGACAGTTTAATTCACCCCTCCACTTT,-,19,once,TRBV14,TRBJ1-6
CASRQGAEAFF,TGTGCCAGCAGGCAGGGGGCTGAAGCTTTCTTT,TRBD1,11,-,TRBV6-5,TRBJ1-1
CASREEWGGTDTQYF,TGTGCCAGCAGGGAGGAGTGGGGGGGGACAGATACGCAGTATTTT,TRBD2,15,-,TRBV27,TRBJ2-3
CASSPGPTGTYEQYF,TGTGCCAGCTCACCGGGACCCACGGGGACCTACGAGCAGTACTTC,-,15,-,TRBV18,TRBJ2-7
CASSGGQNIQYF,TGTGCCAGCAGTGGGGGCCAAAACATTCAGTACTTC,-,12,-,TRBV7-2,TRBJ2-4
CASSPTLPGQGHNEQFF,TGTGCCAGCTCACCGACCCTACCAGGACAGGGGCACAATGAGCAGTTCTTC,TRBD1,17,-,TRBV18,TRBJ2-1
CASSPSSGGTDTQYF,TGTGCCAGCAGCCCATCTAGCGGGGGCACAGATACGCAGTATTTT,TRBD2,15,-,TRBV5-6,TRBJ2-3
CASSPWGGGNIYNSPLHF,TGTGCCAGTAGTCCCTGGGGAGGGGGCAATATCTATAATTCACCCCTCCACTTT,TRBD1,18,-,TRBV19,TRBJ1-6
CSVARAQETQYF,TGCAGCGTTGCCAGAGCTCAAGAGACCCAGTACTTC,-,12,-,TRBV29-1,TRBJ2-5
CASSLYRDGSTDTQYF,TGTGCCAGCAGCTTATACAGGGATGGTAGCACAGATACGCAGTATTTT,-,16,-,TRBV13,TRBJ2-3